The sample holds many counts of the clone carrying this TCR beta chain. What it recognizes is unknown. These data belong to a study of T cells after yellow fever vaccination. Overall study: Low-cell-number fractions underwent preparation using SMART-Seq v4 Ultra Low Input.

Study findings and constraints: Abundant clonotypes from the bulk population could have been carried over as contaminants into FACS-sorted repertoires.

UMIs and a universal primer site were added when TCR cDNA was made by 5'RACE template switching. TCRdb itself ran the 5' RACE reads through MiXCR, one entry per CDR3 protein. The table includes some 220,000 distinct CDR3 sequences, approximately 3.3% detected once. The CDR3 totals 13 residues. V shed 8 bases and J shed 3 bases, with 14 bases lying between them. Sample: CD4+ T cells sorted from PBMCs, taken 10 days after the yellow fever booster vaccination. J is TRBJ2-7 and V is TRBV12-3 or TRBV12-4; weak D call: TRBD2 (7 bases). This sequence originates from a man between 18 and 29 years old who received the YFV17D yellow fever vaccine. DNA for the CDR3: TGTGCCAGCCGAAGGGAGGGGGGCTACGAGCAGTACTTC. Its protein product is CASRREGGYEQYF.